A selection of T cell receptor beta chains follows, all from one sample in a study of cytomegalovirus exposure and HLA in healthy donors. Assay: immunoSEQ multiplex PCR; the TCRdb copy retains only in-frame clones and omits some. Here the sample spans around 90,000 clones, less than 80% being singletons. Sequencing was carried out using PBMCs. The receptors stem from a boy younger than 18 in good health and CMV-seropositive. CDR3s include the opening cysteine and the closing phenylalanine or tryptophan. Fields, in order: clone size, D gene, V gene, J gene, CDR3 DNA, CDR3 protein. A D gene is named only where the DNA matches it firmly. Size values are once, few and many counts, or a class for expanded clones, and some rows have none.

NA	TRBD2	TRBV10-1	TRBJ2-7	TGCGCCAGCAGTGAGTCGGTGCGGGAGGGTTACGAGCAGTACTTC	CASSESVREGYEQYF
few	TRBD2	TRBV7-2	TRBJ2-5	TGTGCCAGCAGCTTACAGAAAGCGGGGGGTAAAGAGACCCAGTACTTC	CASSLQKAGGKETQYF
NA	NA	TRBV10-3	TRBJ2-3	TGTGCCTCTCAAAACCAGGATACGCAGTATTTT	CASQNQDTQYF
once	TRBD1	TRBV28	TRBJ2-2	TGTGCCAGTCAGGGGGTCACCGGGGAGCTGTTTTTT	CASQGVTGELFF
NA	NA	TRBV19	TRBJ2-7	TGTGCCAGTAGTGGGCGTAGTTCCGGGGACGAGCAGTACTTC	CASSGRSSGDEQYF
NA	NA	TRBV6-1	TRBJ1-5	TGTGCCAGCACGGGGGGTCAGCCCCAGCATTTT	CASTGGQPQHF
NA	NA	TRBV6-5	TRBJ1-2	TGTGCCAGCAGGAACAGGGACTATGGCTACACCTTC	CASRNRDYGYTF
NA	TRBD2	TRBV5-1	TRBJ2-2	TGCGCCAGCAGCTTGGAAGGACCTAGACTAGCGGGAGAAACCGGTGGGAACACCGGGGAGCTGTTTTTT	CASSLEGPRLAGETGGNTGELFF
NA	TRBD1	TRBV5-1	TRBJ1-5	TGCGCCAGCAGCCCGGGGACAGGGGGGCATCTCAATCAGCCCCAGCATTTT	CASSPGTGGHLNQPQHF
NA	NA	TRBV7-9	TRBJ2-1	TGTGCCAGCAGCTGGGCCAGCTCCTACAATGAGCAGTTCTTC	CASSWASSYNEQFF
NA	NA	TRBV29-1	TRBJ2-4	TGCAGCGTTGAAGATACATTCCGCGGAACCAAAAACATTCAGTACTTC	CSVEDTFRGTKNIQYF
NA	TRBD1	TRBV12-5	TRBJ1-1	TGTGCTAGTGGTTTGGCCGTCCTCACGGGACAGGAGAACACTGAAGCTTTCTTT	CASGLAVLTGQENTEAFF
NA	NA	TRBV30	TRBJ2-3	TGTGCCTGGATGGGCTTGGCTAGCACAGATACGCAGTATTTT	CAWMGLASTDTQYF
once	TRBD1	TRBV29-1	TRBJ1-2	TGCAGCGTTCTTGGACAGGGAACCGGCTACACCTTC	CSVLGQGTGYTF
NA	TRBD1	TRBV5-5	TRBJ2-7	TGTGCCAGCAGCACGACAGGGGGCATCTACGAGCAGTACTTC	CASSTTGGIYEQYF
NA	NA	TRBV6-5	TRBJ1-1	TGTGCCAGCAGTTACTCTTCCCAGGGAAGTACTGAAGCTTTCTTT	CASSYSSQGSTEAFF
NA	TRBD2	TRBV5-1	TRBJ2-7	TGCGCCAGCAGCTTGGAGGGTAGCGGGATTTACGAGCAGTACTTC	CASSLEGSGIYEQYF
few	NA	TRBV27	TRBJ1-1	TGTGCCAGCAGTTTCTCCGACAGATTGAACACTGAAGCTTTCTTT	CASSFSDRLNTEAFF
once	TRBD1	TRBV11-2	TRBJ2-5	TGTGCCAGCAGCCGGGGACAGCCTTTTCAAGAGACCCAGTACTTC	CASSRGQPFQETQYF
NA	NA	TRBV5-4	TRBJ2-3	TGTGCCAGCAGCTTGGGCGGGAACACAGATACGCAGTATTTT	CASSLGGNTDTQYF